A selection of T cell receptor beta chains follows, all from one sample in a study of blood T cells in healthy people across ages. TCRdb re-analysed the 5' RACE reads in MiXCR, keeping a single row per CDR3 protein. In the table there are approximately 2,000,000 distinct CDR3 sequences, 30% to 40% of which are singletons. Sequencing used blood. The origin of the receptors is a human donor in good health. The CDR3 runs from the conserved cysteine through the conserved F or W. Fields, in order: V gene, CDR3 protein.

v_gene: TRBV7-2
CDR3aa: CASSSQGLEQFF

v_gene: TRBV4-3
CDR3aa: CASSHVRSYEQYF

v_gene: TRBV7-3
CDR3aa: CASSLIGAHTDTQYF

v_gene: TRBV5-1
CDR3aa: CASSRTPGQGFTDTQYF

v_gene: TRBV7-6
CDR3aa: CASSRDYSGSSGANVLTF

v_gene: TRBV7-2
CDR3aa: CASSTKNMGNAEAFF

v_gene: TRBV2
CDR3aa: CASSGPGGLQGTEAFF

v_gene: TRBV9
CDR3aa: CASNSGAGGEKLFF

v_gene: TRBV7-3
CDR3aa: CSSSSRASNTEAFF

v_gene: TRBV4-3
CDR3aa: CAGSQGPTRIDTQYF

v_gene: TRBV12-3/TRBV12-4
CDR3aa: CASSFLTSGNTIYF

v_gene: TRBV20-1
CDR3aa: CSARVGRLSYEQYF

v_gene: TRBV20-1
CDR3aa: CSARGTGGFYNEHFF

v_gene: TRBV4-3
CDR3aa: CASSQDYRSTYEQYF

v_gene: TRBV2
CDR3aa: CASGRGDEQYF

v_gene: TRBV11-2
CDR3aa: CASSFGGPYNEQFF

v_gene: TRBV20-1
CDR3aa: CSAIRPTGVNYGYTF

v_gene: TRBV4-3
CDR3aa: CASSQETGGKQYF

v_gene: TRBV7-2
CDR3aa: CASSYHSYNEQYF

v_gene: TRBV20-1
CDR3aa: CSARENSGGIGEQFF

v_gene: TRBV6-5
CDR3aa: CASTTQRGGLNEQFF

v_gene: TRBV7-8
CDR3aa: CASSFSPATEAFF

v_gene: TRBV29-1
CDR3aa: CSVRREGPGYGYTF

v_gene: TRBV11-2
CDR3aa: CASSGELLRTQYF

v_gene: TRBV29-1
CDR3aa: CSPLDGYNEQFF

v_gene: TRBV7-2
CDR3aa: CASSSIKGQETQYF

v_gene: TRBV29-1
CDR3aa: CSALNGDEQYF

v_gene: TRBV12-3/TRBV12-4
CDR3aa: CASSLSNSPLHF

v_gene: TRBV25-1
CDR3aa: CASSPFGYNEQFF

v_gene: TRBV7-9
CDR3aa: CASSLAYRTGGTPLHF

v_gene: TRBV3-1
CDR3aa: CASSQVPGPGETQYF

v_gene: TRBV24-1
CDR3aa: CATSDRDSDGPRYEQYF

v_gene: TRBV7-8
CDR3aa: CASSQSWAGNQPQHF

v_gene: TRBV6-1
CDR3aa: CASRLGQEAYEQYF

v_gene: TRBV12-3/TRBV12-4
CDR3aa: CASRPTQGVGEAFF

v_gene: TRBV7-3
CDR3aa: CASSLRGGAYYNEQFF

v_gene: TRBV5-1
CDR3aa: CASSFGRGGYEQYF

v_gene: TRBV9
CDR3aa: CASSVVAGGLNEQFF

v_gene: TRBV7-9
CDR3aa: CASSFSASPYEQYF

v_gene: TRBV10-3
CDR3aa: CAISETPYGYTF

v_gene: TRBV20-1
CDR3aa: CSASPNRAIFGEQYF

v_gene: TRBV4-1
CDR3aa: CASSQEFAYQPQHF

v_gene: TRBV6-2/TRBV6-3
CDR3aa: CASRRTVDGYTF

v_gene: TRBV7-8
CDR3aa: CASSLVKAGEQYF

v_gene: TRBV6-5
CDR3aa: CASSPGGAGGNNEQFF

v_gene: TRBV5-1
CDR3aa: CASSLGDFNEQFF

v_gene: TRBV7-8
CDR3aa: CASGGSEYGYTF

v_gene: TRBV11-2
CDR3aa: CASRVWGAFSNTGELFF

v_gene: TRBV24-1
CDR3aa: CATSDLQSLAGGSDTQYF

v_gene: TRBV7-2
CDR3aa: CASSLEGRVDTGAFF

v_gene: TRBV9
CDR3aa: CVSSSGGAHYDEQYF

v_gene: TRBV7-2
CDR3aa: CASSLTGARPAGNTIYF

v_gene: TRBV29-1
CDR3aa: CSVEGTRTGDEQFF

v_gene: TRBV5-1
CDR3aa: CASRFPPGYEQFF

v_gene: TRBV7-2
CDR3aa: CASSLGGGENYGYTF

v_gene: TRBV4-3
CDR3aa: CASSQAWGRDPQHF

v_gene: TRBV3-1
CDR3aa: CASSQAPGVVPNEQFF

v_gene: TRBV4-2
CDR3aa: CASSQVTGDNYGYTF

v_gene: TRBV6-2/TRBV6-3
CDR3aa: CASSPPGSLAPLEQYF

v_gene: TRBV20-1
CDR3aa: CSARDIGASGADTQYF